These T cell receptor beta chains were read from a single sample in a study of blood T cell repertoires in COVID-19. The repertoire was sequenced with immunoSEQ multiplex PCR; TCRdb's copy has only in-frame clones and lacks some. The sample has some 380,000 clones, around 91% seen once. Sequencing used peripheral blood. The receptors originated from a man aged 18 to 30 with active or convalescent COVID-19. Both conserved end residues are part of each CDR3. The D gene is left open where the match is weak. Clone size is not always given. Where it is, it says once, few, many or a class for expanded clones.

j_call d_call cdr3_length clone_size v_call cdr3_aa cdr3_nt
TRBJ1-2 TRBD1 16 once TRBV7-2 CASSLALGQGGYGYTF TGTGCCAGCAGCTTAGCGCTCGGACAGGGGGGCTATGGCTACACCTTC
TRBJ2-1 - 13 - TRBV7-2 CASSSRGGNEQFF TGTGCCAGCAGCTCGAGAGGGGGAAATGAGCAGTTCTTC
TRBJ2-7 TRBD2 15 - TRBV19 CASSIELGLRYEQYF TGTGCCAGTAGTATAGAATTGGGACTAAGATACGAGCAGTACTTC
TRBJ2-7 - 14 - TRBV6-5 CASRTGWSSYEQYF TGTGCCAGCAGGACCGGTTGGAGCTCCTACGAGCAGTACTTC
TRBJ1-5 - 15 - TRBV5-1 CASSLGTSSNQPQHF TGCGCCAGCAGCCTCGGGACAAGTAGCAATCAGCCCCAGCATTTT
TRBJ2-7 TRBD1 14 - TRBV27 CASSSWQGVDEQYF TGTGCCAGCAGTTCGTGGCAGGGGGTAGACGAGCAGTACTTC
TRBJ1-5 TRBD1 15 few TRBV6-5 CASTDAGQFNQPQHF TGTGCCAGCACCGACGCGGGACAGTTCAATCAGCCCCAGCATTTT
TRBJ2-5 TRBD1 16 - TRBV11-1 CASSQNRGWMKETQYF TGTGCCAGCAGCCAGAACAGGGGATGGATGAAAGAGACCCAGTACTTC
TRBJ2-5 - 13 - TRBV5-8 CASSVRVPETQYF TGTGCCAGCAGCGTCCGGGTCCCAGAGACCCAGTACTTC
TRBJ2-7 TRBD1 15 - TRBV7-2 CASSSTNRGVGEQYF TGTGCCAGCAGCTCTACGAACAGGGGGGTAGGCGAGCAGTACTTC
TRBJ2-1 TRBD2 15 - TRBV19 CASSPQRGGYNEQFF TGTGCCAGTAGTCCCCAGCGGGGGGGATACAATGAGCAGTTCTTC
TRBJ2-7 TRBD2 15 - TRBV13 CASSLVGLAAYEQYF TGTGCCAGCAGCTTAGTCGGACTAGCGGCCTACGAGCAGTACTTC
TRBJ1-2 - 14 - TRBV7-9 CASSLGSRAYGYTF TGTGCCAGCAGCTTAGGTTCCAGGGCCTATGGCTACACCTTC